These 26 T cell receptor beta chains came from one sample sequenced in a study of early T cells in non-severe SARS-CoV-2 infection. One entry per CDR3 protein, called by TCRdb with MiXCR from the 5' RACE reads. The sample holds 30,000 to 45,000 distinct CDR3 sequences, roughly 4% seen once. The sequencing input was whole blood. The receptors stem from an adult who was a healthcare worker with PCR-confirmed SARS-CoV-2 infection or an uninfected control (not recorded which).

The rearrangement uses TRBV30 and TRBJ2-3; perhaps TRBD1 as D (5 bases). Germline CDR1 GTSNPN, CDR2 SVGIG (reference sequence). This CDR3 comprises 13 residues. V lost 1 base, J lost 0 bases, and 5 bases lay in between. In nucleotides, the CDR3 is TGTGCCTGGAGTGGACAGAGCACAGATACGCAGTATTTT. Translated, it gives CAWSGQSTDTQYF.

V is TRBV11-2 and J is TRBJ1-4; D gene uncertain. The CDR3 is made up of 15 amino acids. The V gene lost 0 bases and the J gene lost 5 bases, with 10 bases spanning the gap. Germline CDR1 reads SGHAT; CDR2 reads FQNNGV. The CDR3 loop reads CASSLDLITNEKLFF. The CDR3 DNA reads TGTGCCAGCAGCTTAGATCTCATAACCAATGAAAAACTGTTTTTT.

This clonotype was detected ten times or more. J is TRBJ2-7 and V is TRBV12-3 or TRBV12-4; D is uncertain. V lost 0 bases and J 5 bases, leaving 11 bases between the germline ends. The CDR3 totals 14 residues. The CDR3: CASSLATIEHEQYF. The CDR3 DNA sequence: TGTGCCAGCAGTTTAGCGACAATCGAGCACGAGCAGTACTTC.

This clonotype was recorded many times. The chain uses TRBV12-3 or TRBV12-4 and TRBJ2-5, with D maybe TRBD1 (5 bases). V lost 6 bases to trimming and J lost 0 bases, with 14 bases between them. CDR3 length: 15 amino acids. This CDR3 reads CASSPPGQHQETQYF. The CDR3 DNA follows: TGTGCCAGCAGCCCGCCAGGGCAACACCAAGAGACCCAGTACTTC.

In its sample, this clonotype was seen many times. The chain uses TRBV5-1 and TRBJ2-2; D is ambiguous. The germline CDR1 and CDR2 sequences are SGHRS and YFSETQ. The CDR3 spans 14 residues. Trimming took 4 bases from V and 7 from J, leaving 14 bases between them. The CDR3 DNA reads TGCGCCAGCAGCCAGGTTTCGTTGGACGGGGAGCTGTTTTTT. Translation: CASSQVSLDGELFF.

This clonotype was picked up many times. This chain uses TRBV21-1 with TRBJ1-4. TRBV21-1 is an annotated pseudogene. CDR3 size: 13 residues. The CDR3 region has the DNA TGTGCCACCGACGGGGCAACTAATGAAAAACTGTTTTTT. As protein: CATDGATNEKLFF.

This clonotype was recorded at least ten times. This chain uses TRBV5-1 with TRBJ2-1; D may be TRBD2 (6 bases). CDR1 is SGHRS and CDR2 is YFSETQ in the germline V gene. The CDR3 is 12 amino acids. The germline V and J ends were trimmed by 4 bases and 10 bases, with 12 bases remaining between them. CDR3 amino acids: CASSRGGREQFF. As DNA, the CDR3 is TGCGCCAGCAGCAGGGGAGGACGGGAGCAGTTCTTC.

Many counts were recorded for this clonotype. This chain uses TRBV14 with TRBJ1-6, with a weak D call TRBD1 (5 bases). The ends were cut back, 6 bases at V and 10 bases at J, with 13 bases in the middle. The CDR3 has 13 residues. Germline V CDR1 and CDR2: SGHDN, FVKESK. The CDR3 loop is CASRGRVGSPLHF. The DNA for the CDR3 is TGTGCCAGCAGGGGGCGAGTCGGATCACCCCTCCACTTT. Looking up the rest from reference TRBV14 and TRBJ1-6 gives the full variable domain: EAGVTQFPSHSVIEKGQTVTLRCDPISGHDNLYWYRRVMGKEIKFLLHFVKESKQDESGMPNNRFLAERTGGTYSTLKVQPAELEDSGVYFCASRGRVGSPLHFGNGTRLTVT.

This clonotype came up many times. This chain connects TRBV5-4 to TRBJ2-1; tentatively, D is TRBD2 (5 bases). V lost 4 bases, J lost 4 bases, and 12 bases lay in between. This CDR3 region has 14 residues. Looked up from germline, CDR1 is SGHNT and CDR2 is YYREEE (reference sequence). CDR3 loop: CASSRGADYNEQFF. CDR3 bases: TGTGCCAGCAGCCGGGGAGCAGATTACAATGAGCAGTTCTTC.

The V and J genes are TRBV9 and TRBJ2-2; D unclear. This CDR3 has 13 residues. CDR1 is SGDLS and CDR2 is YYNGEE in the germline V gene. V lost 3 bases to trimming and J lost 5 bases, with 8 bases between them. CDR3 sequence reads: CASSAGWTGELFF. The CDR3 DNA reads TGTGCCAGCAGCGCCGGGTGGACCGGGGAGCTGTTTTTT.

This clonotype was counted ten times or more. The chain combines TRBV9 with TRBJ2-1, with 11 bases identical to TRBD2. This CDR3 is 19 amino acids long. Germline V gene lookup returns CDR1 SGDLS and CDR2 YYNGEE. The junction had 15 bases not matched to a gene; V was cut back by 0 bases and J by 7 bases. CDR3 amino acids: CASSVGSPTLAGGLNEQFF. The CDR3 DNA is TGTGCCAGCAGCGTAGGGTCCCCCACCTTAGCGGGGGGGCTTAATGAGCAGTTCTTC.

The table lists this clonotype with many counts. The rearrangement uses TRBV12-3 or TRBV12-4 and TRBJ2-3; TRBD2 agrees at 8 bases. The CDR3 loop spans 16 amino acids. The junction had 7 bases not matched to a gene; V was cut back by 5 bases and J by 0 bases. The CDR3 reads CASSRGGLYSTDTQYF. The CDR3 bases are TGTGCCAGCAGTCGCGGGGGGCTTTATAGCACAGATACGCAGTATTTT.

In its sample, this clonotype was seen many times. V is TRBV27 and J is TRBJ2-1, with 12 nucleotides matching TRBD2. The germline V gene has CDR1 MNHEY and CDR2 SMNVEV (reference sequence). V gave up 5 bases and J gave up 1 base; unmatched junction bases: 6. CDR3 length equals 17 residues. In DNA, the CDR3 is TGTGCCAGCAGTCTAGGACTAGCGGGATCTTCCTACAATGAGCAGTTCTTC. This sequence encodes CASSLGLAGSSYNEQFF.

This clonotype has ten or more counts. The genes are TRBV6-5 and TRBJ2-2; 9 nucleotides align to TRBD2. V shed 2 bases, J shed 2 bases, and the junction held 9 bases outside the gene matches. Per the germline V gene, CDR1 is MNHEY and CDR2 is SVGAGI. CDR3 size: 18 residues. The CDR3 DNA reads TGTGCCAGCAGTTACGATGGTAGACTAGCGGATAACACCGGGGAGCTGTTTTTT. Translation: CASSYDGRLADNTGELFF.

This clonotype was recorded at least ten times. This chain connects TRBV6-2 or TRBV6-3 to TRBJ1-5; weak D call: TRBD1 (5 bases). V was trimmed by 4 bases and J by 11 bases, leaving 15 bases between them. This CDR3 is built from 13 residues. CDR1 and CDR2 (germline): MNHEY, SVGEGT. CDR3 sequence: CASSSARRGAQHF. The CDR3 DNA sequence: TGTGCCAGCAGTTCAGCTCGTCGGGGGGCCCAGCATTTT.

This clonotype was recorded many times. The chain employs TRBV7-6 and TRBJ2-1, with TRBD2 identical over 8 bases. The trim removed 2 bases at V and 0 bases at J, leaving 12 bases unmatched. There are 19 residues in the CDR3. Germline values: CDR1 SGHVS, CDR2 FNYEAQ. Written as DNA, the CDR3 is TGTGCCAGCAGCTTAAAGGGGATAGCGGGGTGGAGCTCCTACAATGAGCAGTTCTTC. It yields the protein CASSLKGIAGWSSYNEQFF.

This clonotype was found many times. This rearrangement joins TRBV20-1 to TRBJ2-2, with D perhaps TRBD1 (5 bases). V lost 3 bases and J 1 base, leaving 9 bases between the germline ends. CDR1 and CDR2 (germline): DFQATT, SNEGSKA (reference sequence). The CDR3 covers 14 residues. CDR3 amino acids: CSARDNGNTGELFF. In DNA, the CDR3 is TGCAGTGCTAGGGACAACGGGAACACCGGGGAGCTGTTTTTT.

The rearrangement uses TRBV5-1 and TRBJ2-5; 7 bases align to TRBD1. The V segment lost 1 base and the J segment 1 base; nucleotides outside the gene matches: 1. The germline gives CDR1 SGHRS, CDR2 YFSETQ. This CDR3 region has 14 residues. CDR3 bases: TGCGCCAGCAGCTTGACAGGGGCCCAAGAGACCCAGTACTTC. Translation gives CASSLTGAQETQYF. Drawing the rest from reference TRBV5-1 and TRBJ2-5, the complete variable domain is KAGVTQTPRYLIKTRGQQVTLSCSPISGHRSVSWYQQTPGQGLQFLFEYFSETQRNKGNFPGRFSGRQFSNSRSEMNVSTLELGDSALYLCASSLTGAQETQYFGPGTRLLVL.

This clonotype was detected ten times or more. The V gene is TRBV3-1, the J gene TRBJ2-5; 9 nucleotides agree with TRBD1. Unmatched junction bases numbered 4, after V lost 6 bases and J lost 5 bases. The CDR3 runs to 13 residues. CDR1 is LGHDT, CDR2 YNNKEL, per germline (reference sequence). The CDR3 sequence is CASSKQGAETQYF. DNA for the CDR3: TGTGCCAGCAGTAAACAGGGGGCCGAGACCCAGTACTTC.

This clonotype was recorded at least ten times. The chain couples TRBV13 to TRBJ2-1, with TRBD2 matching 14 bases. With 1 base clipped from V and 2 bases from J, the junction kept 10 bases outside the gene matches. The CDR3 consists of 20 residues. Germline CDR1 is PRHDT and CDR2 is FYEKMQ (reference sequence). In DNA form, the CDR3 reads TGTGCCAGCAGCTTAGCAGCACGGACTAGCGGGAGGAATGCCTACAATGAGCAGTTCTTC. This encodes CASSLAARTSGRNAYNEQFF.

This clonotype was seen ten or more times. V usage is TRBV15 and J usage is TRBJ2-3; 7 bases are shared with TRBD1. In germline, CDR1 is LNHNV, CDR2 YYDKDF (reference sequence). Trimming removed 5 bases from V and 8 bases from J; junction bases left unmatched: 16. The CDR3 is 16 amino acids. The CDR3 is CATSPRQGARFGTQYF. CDR3 nucleotide sequence: TGTGCCACCAGCCCTCGACAGGGAGCACGGTTCGGTACGCAGTATTTT.

The V gene is TRBV6-2 or TRBV6-3, the J gene TRBJ2-2, with 9 bases identical to TRBD1. The germline CDR1 and CDR2 sequences are MNHEY and SVGEGT. J was trimmed by 5 bases and V by 7 bases; bases with no gene match: 5. This CDR3 has 14 residues. CDR3 sequence reads: CASKTGGITGELFF. The CDR3 coding sequence is TGTGCCAGCAAAACAGGGGGCATAACCGGGGAGCTGTTTTTT.

This clonotype was seen ten or more times. The V gene is TRBV27, the J gene TRBJ2-7; D could derive from TRBD1 or TRBD2 (6 bases each). Germline V gene sequence: CDR1 MNHEY, CDR2 SMNVEV (reference sequence). Trimming took 2 bases from V and 2 from J, leaving 10 bases between them. This CDR3 spans 14 amino acids. CDR3 protein: CASSLGRGPYEQYF. Here the CDR3 DNA reads TGTGCCAGCAGTTTAGGTCGGGGGCCCTACGAGCAGTACTTC.

V and J are TRBV6-2 or TRBV6-3 and TRBJ2-3; D might be TRBD2 (6 bases). The CDR3 contains 15 residues. CDR1 is MNHEY, CDR2 SVGEGT, per germline. The V end lost 7 bases, the J end lost 0 bases, and 14 bases lay between the germline ends. This CDR3 reads CASTNGGFSTDTQYF. As DNA, the CDR3 is TGTGCCAGCACCAACGGAGGGTTCAGCACAGATACGCAGTATTTT.

The CDR3 here is CASSQKRGLTDTQYF. The CDR3 coding sequence is TGTGCCAGCAGCCAAAAGCGGGGGCTCACAGATACGCAGTATTTT. The chain employs TRBV4-2 and TRBJ2-3; TRBD2 agrees at 8 bases. Looked up from germline, CDR1 is LGHNA and CDR2 is YNFKEQ. CDR3 length: 15 amino acids. With V trimmed by 2 bases and J by 2 bases, 3 bases remained unmatched.

This clonotype was detected many times. V gene TRBV20-1 combines with J gene TRBJ2-4; 15 positions agree with TRBD2. The CDR3 sequence is 21 residues long. With 2 bases clipped from V and 3 bases from J, the junction kept 17 bases outside the gene matches. Germline assignment: CDR1 DFQATT and CDR2 SNEGSKA (reference sequence). Here the CDR3 reads CSARLWTSGRAGSRGKNIQYF. The DNA of the CDR3 is TGCAGTGCTAGACTATGGACTAGCGGGAGGGCCGGGTCTAGGGGCAAAAACATTCAGTACTTC.